Listed below are T cell receptor beta chains from one sample, sequenced in a study of cytomegalovirus exposure and HLA in healthy donors. Assay: immunoSEQ multiplex PCR; the TCRdb copy retains only in-frame clones and omits some. The data contain more than 150,000 clones, around 80% of them singletons. Sample: PBMCs. These receptors were collected from a man younger than 35 in good health and CMV-seronegative. Each CDR3 is given with its conserved first and last residue. A D gene is named only where the DNA matches it firmly. Clone size is not always given. Where it is, it says once, few, many or a class for expanded clones.

v_call	j_call	clone_size	d_call	cdr3_aa	cdr3_nt
TRBV23-1	TRBJ1-2	NA	TRBD1	CASLTGDNYGYTF	TGCGCCAGCCTGACAGGGGACAACTATGGCTACACCTTC
TRBV6-9	TRBJ1-5	NA	TRBD1	CASSPIPRTGDQPQHF	TGTGCCAGCAGTCCTATCCCACGGACAGGGGACCAGCCCCAGCATTTT
TRBV5-4	TRBJ1-1	NA	NA	CASSLAPGSITEAFF	TGTGCCAGCAGCTTGGCACCGGGAAGCATCACTGAAGCTTTCTTT
TRBV10-3	TRBJ2-1	NA	NA	CASGLGNEQFF	TGTGCCAGCGGACTTGGAAATGAGCAGTTCTTC
TRBV5-1	TRBJ2-5	NA	NA	CASSLVLQETQYF	TGCGCCAGCAGCTTGGTTCTCCAAGAGACCCAGTACTTC
TRBV29-1	TRBJ1-3	few	NA	CSVEVHSGVSGNTIYF	TGCAGCGTTGAAGTCCACTCGGGGGTATCAGGAAACACCATATATTTT
TRBV6-4	TRBJ2-7	once	TRBD1	CASSDSTGERTYEQYF	TGTGCCAGCAGTGACTCGACAGGGGAAAGGACCTACGAGCAGTACTTC
TRBV4-1	TRBJ2-7	NA	TRBD2	CASSQVHSSTSGYEQYF	TGCGCCAGCAGCCAAGTTCACTCGTCGACTAGCGGCTACGAGCAGTACTTC
TRBV5-1	TRBJ2-1	NA	TRBD1	CARLFGLTGGDEQFF	TGCGCCAGGCTGTTCGGGCTCACAGGGGGTGATGAGCAGTTCTTC
TRBV19	TRBJ1-1	NA	TRBD1	CASSPTGGFTEAFF	TGTGCCAGTAGTCCGACAGGGGGCTTCACTGAAGCTTTCTTT
TRBV7-9	TRBJ1-1	NA	NA	CASSLGQTNTEAFF	TGTGCCAGCAGTTTAGGACAGACCAACACTGAAGCTTTCTTT
TRBV7-2	TRBJ1-1	once	NA	CASSLSQAPTEAFF	TGTGCCAGCAGCCTATCACAGGCCCCCACTGAAGCTTTCTTT
TRBV10-3	TRBJ1-3	NA	NA	CAISESLAGGNTIYF	TGTGCCATCAGTGAGTCGCTGGCTGGCGGAAACACCATATATTTT
TRBV4-1	TRBJ2-3	NA	TRBD1	CASSQQTGAGYTQYF	TGCGCCAGCAGCCAACAGACAGGGGCCGGGTATACGCAGTATTTT
TRBV6-5	TRBJ1-5	NA	NA	CASRSPSGNQPQHF	TGTGCCAGCAGATCGCCGTCGGGCAATCAGCCCCAGCATTTT
TRBV6-6	TRBJ1-2	NA	TRBD1	CASTTGGQVLYGYTF	TGTGCCAGCACCACCGGTGGACAGGTCCTCTATGGCTACACCTTC
TRBV6-5	TRBJ2-5	NA	NA	CASSYSRAIQETQYF	TGTGCCAGCAGTTACAGCAGGGCTATCCAAGAGACCCAGTACTTC
TRBV7-2	TRBJ2-5	few	NA	CASSRAGAEETQYF	TGTGCCAGCAGCCGAGCAGGGGCAGAGGAGACCCAGTACTTC
TRBV5-4	TRBJ1-5	NA	NA	CASSFDRRYSNQPQHF	TGTGCCAGCAGCTTCGACAGGCGATATAGCAATCAGCCCCAGCATTTT
TRBV7-2	TRBJ1-1	NA	NA	CASSLEGRRTEAFF	TGTGCCAGCAGCTTAGAGGGGCGGCGCACTGAAGCTTTCTTT
TRBV30	TRBJ1-1	NA	NA	CAWSEAANTEAFF	TGTGCCTGGAGTGAGGCGGCGAACACTGAAGCTTTCTTT
TRBV5-8	TRBJ2-7	NA	TRBD1	CASSPRDRVLVYYEQYF	TGTGCCAGCAGCCCCCGGGACAGGGTGCTCGTCTACTACGAGCAGTACTTC
TRBV28	TRBJ1-5	NA	TRBD1	CASSPSTGVGGQPQHF	TGTGCCAGCAGTCCTTCGACAGGGGTGGGGGGGCAGCCCCAGCATTTT
TRBV29-1	TRBJ2-3	NA	TRBD2	CSARHLAGSPSSTDTQYF	TGCAGCGCTCGACACCTAGCGGGTTCTCCCTCCAGCACAGATACGCAGTATTTT
TRBV6-6	TRBJ2-3	NA	NA	CASSGGRNRNTQYF	TGTGCCAGCAGCGGGGGGCGTAATCGAAATACGCAGTATTTT
TRBV6-1	TRBJ2-1	once	NA	CASTLLVSSEQFF	TGTGCCAGCACCTTACTAGTTTCCAGTGAGCAGTTCTTC
TRBV19	TRBJ1-5	NA	NA	CASSIELENQPQHF	TGTGCCAGTAGTATAGAATTAGAAAATCAGCCCCAGCATTTT
TRBV7-9	TRBJ1-5	NA	TRBD1	CASSQDRLGNQPQHF	TGTGCCAGCAGCCAGGACAGGCTCGGCAATCAGCCCCAGCATTTT
TRBV19	TRBJ2-3	NA	NA	CASSRKDGFTRDTQYF	TGTGCCAGTAGTAGGAAGGATGGATTTACTAGGGATACGCAGTATTTT
TRBV6-6	TRBJ1-2	few	TRBD1	CASSNRQGGYGYTF	TGTGCCAGCAGTAACCGACAGGGAGGCTATGGCTACACCTTC
TRBV19	TRBJ2-1	NA	TRBD2	CASSIAAGGRHEQFF	TGTGCCAGTAGTATAGCTGCGGGGGGGAGGCATGAGCAGTTCTTC
TRBV4-1	TRBJ2-1	NA	TRBD2	CASSQETGLGGNEQFF	TGCGCCAGCAGCCAAGAAACTGGACTAGGTGGGAATGAGCAGTTCTTC
TRBV11-2	TRBJ2-1	NA	NA	CASSLGTGNEQFF	TGTGCCAGCAGCTTAGGGACGGGGAATGAGCAGTTCTTC
TRBV7-8	TRBJ2-2	NA	TRBD2	CASSLGLAGGDTGELFF	TGTGCCAGCAGCTTAGGTCTAGCGGGAGGGGACACCGGGGAGCTGTTTTTT
TRBV7-2	TRBJ2-7	NA	NA	CASSLSGTYEQYF	TGTGCCAGCAGCTTATCGGGAACCTACGAGCAGTACTTC
TRBV27	TRBJ2-1	NA	NA	CASSKRGGSYNEQFF	TGTGCCAGCAGTAAGAGGGGGGGTTCCTACAATGAGCAGTTCTTC
TRBV6-4	TRBJ2-1	NA	NA	CASIIKEGEQFF	TGTGCCAGCATTATTAAGGAGGGTGAGCAGTTCTTC
TRBV5-6	TRBJ2-1	few	TRBD1	CASSHRNRQGAGNEQFF	TGTGCCAGCAGCCATCGCAATAGACAGGGGGCAGGGAATGAGCAGTTCTTC
TRBV6-5	TRBJ1-5	NA	NA	CASSPKYSNQPQHF	TGTGCCAGCAGTCCTAAATATAGCAATCAGCCCCAGCATTTT
TRBV15	TRBJ2-1	once	TRBD2	CATSRDSGAVHNEQFF	TGTGCCACCAGCAGAGACAGCGGGGCAGTCCACAATGAGCAGTTCTTC
TRBV7-9	TRBJ2-5	few	TRBD1	CASSSWTGSETQYF	TGTGCCAGCAGCTCCTGGACAGGGAGCGAGACCCAGTACTTC
TRBV25-1	TRBJ1-1	NA	NA	CASSEWAGNTEAFF	TGTGCCAGCAGTGAATGGGCAGGGAACACTGAAGCTTTCTTT